This T cell receptor (beta chain) derives from a study of blood T cell repertoires in COVID-19. Study at large: T cells, B-cell-depleted T cells, or PBMCs provided the cDNA or gDNA that served as material.

How the authors handled the data: Reference gene primer amplification yielded estimated nucleated cell counts. Clones were sequenced by immunoSEQ multiplex PCR, and TCRdb holds only the in-frame ones, with some missing. V, J and clone size derive from that table, while D and trimming were established from the DNA sequence. The data hold over 130,000 clones, with 70% to 80% observed a single time. V was cut by 1 base and J by 4 bases, with 13 bases left in between. Germline V gene lookup returns CDR1 MDHEN and CDR2 SYDVKM. The CDR3 has 15 residues. The sequencing sample was made of peripheral blood. This chain uses TRBV28 with TRBJ1-2, with D possibly TRBD1 on 5 matching bases. This receptor was obtained from a woman older than 75 with active or convalescent COVID-19. CDR3 DNA sequence: TGTGCCAGCAGTTTATCGGTGGGGCTCGGCTATGGCTACACCTTC. Translated, it gives CASSLSVGLGYGYTF.